This entry describes one TCR beta chain. Its target is unknown. The CDR3 contains 13 residues. Between the trimmed V and J ends, which lost 6 bases and 10 bases, there was a span of 16 bases. Germline V gene sequence: CDR1 SNHLY, CDR2 FYNNEI. TCRdb keeps only in-frame clones here, not all; method: immunoSEQ multiplex PCR. The data hold 100,000 to 150,000 clones, with 86% observed a single time. This sample is drawn from a study of T cell responses to AZD1222 COVID-19 vaccine. Looking at the study overall: Pooling of second doses given at about 4 or about 12 weeks was done. Findings and limits, study-wide: Within unmutated variant regions lay the reported targets of nearly half of spike-specific TCRs. The donor group comprised mostly white British people and more females; the analysis possibly underestimated clonal diversity.

The chain carries TRBV2 and TRBJ2-1; no definite D call. The material was peripheral blood, obtained on day 0 of AZD1222 vaccination. The clonotype comes from an adult in good health. The CDR3 sequence is CASRGRPDQEQFF. The CDR3 coding sequence is TGTGCCAGCAGAGGCAGACCGGATCAGGAGCAGTTCTTC.